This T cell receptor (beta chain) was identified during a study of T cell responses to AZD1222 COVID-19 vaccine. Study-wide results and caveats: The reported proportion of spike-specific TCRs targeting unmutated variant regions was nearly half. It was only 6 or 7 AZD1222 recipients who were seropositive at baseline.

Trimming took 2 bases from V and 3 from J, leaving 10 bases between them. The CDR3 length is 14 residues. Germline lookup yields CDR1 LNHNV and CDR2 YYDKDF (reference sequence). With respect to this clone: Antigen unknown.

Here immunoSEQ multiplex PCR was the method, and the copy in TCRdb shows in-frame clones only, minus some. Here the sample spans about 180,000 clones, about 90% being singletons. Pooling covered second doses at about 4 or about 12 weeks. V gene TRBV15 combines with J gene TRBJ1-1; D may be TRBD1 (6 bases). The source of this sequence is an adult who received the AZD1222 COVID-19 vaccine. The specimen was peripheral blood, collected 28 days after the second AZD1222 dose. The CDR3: CATSRQGSYTEAFF. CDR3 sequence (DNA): TGTGCCACCAGCAGACAGGGGTCCTACACTGAAGCTTTCTTT.